Presented here are 7 T cell receptor beta chains from one specimen sequenced in a study of shared clonotypes between healthy human individuals. The data were produced by immunoSEQ multiplex PCR, yet TCRdb's version contains in-frame clones alone and is incomplete. The sample includes roughly 2 million clones, over 85% seen only once; the top ten take 0.1% to 0.15%. Sequenced input: naive CD4+ T cells sorted from blood. Subset noted: CD45RA+ positively selected. The receptors come from a man between 18 and 35 years old in good health.

Of note for this clone: Other DNA sequences from this sample encode an identical CDR3 as well. This chain uses TRBV19 with TRBJ2-3, with D tentatively TRBD2 (6 bases). The CDR3 contains 16 residues. Trimming shortened V by 9 bases and J by 1 base, and 20 bases separated the two germline ends. CDR1 and CDR2 (germline): LNHDA, SQIVND (reference sequence). The CDR3 bases are TGTGCCAGCAGCCCATCCCGCGGGACTGGCACAGATACGCAGTATTTT. Translation: CASSPSRGTGTDTQYF. Full variable domain (remainder filled in from reference TRBV19 and TRBJ2-3): DGGITQSPKYLFRKEGQNVTLSCEQNLNHDAMYWYRQDPGQGLRLIYYSQIVNDFQKGDIAEGYSVSREKKESFPLTVTSAQKNPTAFYLCASSPSRGTGTDTQYFGPGTRLTVL.

The chain recombines TRBV19 with TRBJ2-7; 11 bases match TRBD1. Per germline, CDR1 LNHDA and CDR2 SQIVND (reference sequence). This CDR3 spans 17 amino acids. V shed 8 bases and J 5 bases; nucleotides not matched to a gene: 17. The CDR3 here is CASGRAFPGQGDHEQYF. In nucleotides, the CDR3 is TGTGCCAGTGGACGGGCTTTTCCGGGACAGGGGGATCACGAGCAGTACTTC.

This chain joins TRBV5-1 and TRBJ2-4; 9 bases map to TRBD1. The CDR3 has 14 amino acids. CDR1 is SGHRS and CDR2 is YFSETQ in the germline V gene. J lost 3 bases, V lost 5 bases, and 3 bases had no gene match. The CDR3 is CASREGQGKNIQYF. In DNA form, the CDR3 reads TGCGCCAGCAGGGAGGGACAGGGCAAAAACATTCAGTACTTC.

The chain joins TRBV28 to TRBJ2-1, with 8 bases identical to TRBD2. J was trimmed by 8 bases and V by 6 bases; bases with no gene match: 12. CDR3 length equals 15 residues. Germline assignment: CDR1 MDHEN and CDR2 SYDVKM. CDR3 nucleotides: TGTGCCAGCAGGCCATCGCGGGGGGCTCTGGATGAGCAGTTCTTC. Its translation is CASRPSRGALDEQFF.

In DNA, the CDR3 is TGTGCCAGCAGGGGACAGGCGGACACCGGGGAGCTGTTTTTT. This translates into CASRGQADTGELFF. The chain carries TRBV27 and TRBJ2-2; 8 positions agree with TRBD1. CDR3 length equals 14 residues. In germline, CDR1 is MNHEY, CDR2 SMNVEV (reference sequence). After removal of 6 bases from V and 3 bases from J, the junction contained 3 bases not matched to a gene.

V and J are TRBV18 and TRBJ2-7, with a weak D call TRBD2 (5 bases). The V end was cut by 5 bases, the J end by 3 bases, with 14 bases between. The germline V gene encodes CDR1 KGHSH and CDR2 LQKENI. There are 14 residues in the CDR3. CDR3 sequence: CASSTSRGFYEQYF. CDR3 DNA: TGTGCCAGCTCAACCTCGCGAGGGTTCTACGAGCAGTACTTC. Filled out from reference TRBV18 and TRBJ2-7, the complete variable domain reads NAGVMQNPRHLVRRRGQEARLRCSPMKGHSHVYWYRQLPEEGLKFMVYLQKENIIDESGMPKERFSAEFPKEGPSILRIQQVVRGDSAAYFCASSTSRGFYEQYFGPGTRLTVT.

The V gene is TRBV10-3, the J gene TRBJ2-2, with 10 positions matching TRBD1. The CDR3 has 15 residues. Germline CDR1 reads ENHRY; CDR2 reads SYGVKD. Germline trimming cut 8 bases from V and 5 bases from J; bases unmatched to any gene: 8. Written as DNA, the CDR3 is TGTGCCATCCCCCGGGACAGGGGTTTGACCGGGGAGCTGTTTTTT. Amino acids: CAIPRDRGLTGELFF.